The clone carrying this T cell receptor (beta chain) occurred many times. The CDR3 contains 14 residues. Germline lookup yields CDR1 SGDLS and CDR2 YYNGEE. The V end was cut by 0 bases, the J end by 1 base, with 8 bases between. The source of the sample is a study of T cells after yellow fever vaccination. TCRdb re-derived calls from the 5' RACE reads in MiXCR, one entry per CDR3 protein. The top ten hold roughly 0.76% of the sample, which has over 110,000 distinct CDR3 sequences, 7.7% seen once. The receptor comes from a young man who received the YFV17D yellow fever vaccine. This chain uses TRBV9 with TRBJ2-7, with no clear D. The sample was CD4+ T cells sorted from PBMCs, taken 5 days after the yellow fever booster vaccination. The CDR3 loop reads CASSVDLGSYEQYF. In DNA form, the CDR3 reads TGTGCCAGCAGCGTAGATCTAGGGTCCTACGAGCAGTACTTC.